A selection of T cell receptor beta chains follows, all from one sample in a study of T cells in localized non-small cell lung cancer. Assay: immunoSEQ multiplex PCR; the TCRdb copy retains only in-frame clones and omits some. The sample records roughly 4,200 clones, 38% being singletons. The sample here was lung tumor tissue, taken before any cancer treatment. Every receptor here comes from a woman aged 40-75 years with stage I lung adenocarcinoma. Both conserved end residues are part of each CDR3. The order of the fields is CDR3 protein, CDR3 DNA, J gene, V gene, clone size, D gene. D genes are given only for firm matches. Clone sizes are given selectively: once, few, many, or a class where the clone is expanded.

CDR3 protein: CASSSQGLAGEETQYF
CDR3 DNA: TGTGCCAGCAGCTCCCAGGGACTAGCGGGAGAGGAGACCCAGTACTTC
J gene: TRBJ2-5
V gene: TRBV11-3
clone size: few
D gene: TRBD2

CDR3 protein: CASSQEQGYNEQFF
CDR3 DNA: TGTGCCAGCAGCCAGGAACAGGGGTACAATGAGCAGTTCTTC
J gene: TRBJ2-1
V gene: TRBV14
clone size: -
D gene: TRBD1

CDR3 protein: CATTVGAGTSGRARDEQFF
CDR3 DNA: TGTGCCACTACAGTAGGGGCCGGGACTAGCGGGAGGGCCCGGGACGAGCAGTTCTTC
J gene: TRBJ2-1
V gene: TRBV28
clone size: -
D gene: TRBD2

CDR3 protein: CASSPLTGSSEKLFF
CDR3 DNA: TGCGCCAGCAGCCCTCTGACAGGGAGTAGTGAAAAACTGTTTTTT
J gene: TRBJ1-4
V gene: TRBV5-1
clone size: -
D gene: TRBD1

CDR3 protein: CASSPDQTGLRQPQHF
CDR3 DNA: TGTGCCAGTAGCCCAGACCAGACAGGTCTCCGTCAGCCCCAGCATTTT
J gene: TRBJ1-5
V gene: TRBV19
clone size: large
D gene: -

CDR3 protein: CASSPNPGLAAIEQYF
CDR3 DNA: TGTGCCAGCTCACCCAATCCGGGACTAGCAGCGATCGAGCAGTACTTC
J gene: TRBJ2-7
V gene: TRBV18
clone size: -
D gene: TRBD2

CDR3 protein: CASSFRRGPSTDTQYF
CDR3 DNA: TGTGCCAGCAGTTTCCGAAGGGGACCTAGCACAGATACGCAGTATTTT
J gene: TRBJ2-3
V gene: TRBV28
clone size: -
D gene: -

CDR3 protein: CASSRTSTGNTIYF
CDR3 DNA: TGCGCCAGCAGCCGGACATCCACTGGAAACACCATATATTTT
J gene: TRBJ1-3
V gene: TRBV4-1
clone size: few
D gene: -

CDR3 protein: CAWSEGQGGGNQPQHF
CDR3 DNA: TGTGCCTGGAGTGAGGGGCAGGGAGGCGGCAATCAGCCCCAGCATTTT
J gene: TRBJ1-5
V gene: TRBV30
clone size: -
D gene: -

CDR3 protein: CASLRVSGELFF
CDR3 DNA: TGTGCCAGCCTGAGGGTTTCCGGGGAGCTGTTTTTT
J gene: TRBJ2-2
V gene: TRBV12-5
clone size: few
D gene: -

CDR3 protein: CASSESLAGVYEQYF
CDR3 DNA: TGCGCCAGCAGTGAGTCGCTAGCGGGAGTCTACGAACAGTACTTC
J gene: TRBJ2-7
V gene: TRBV10-2
clone size: -
D gene: TRBD2

CDR3 protein: CASSYVVRANYGYTF
CDR3 DNA: TGTGCCAGCAGTTACGTCGTCAGGGCTAACTATGGCTACACCTTC
J gene: TRBJ1-2
V gene: TRBV6-8
clone size: -
D gene: -

CDR3 protein: CASTRLAGGPSNEQFF
CDR3 DNA: TGTGCCAGTACTAGATTAGCGGGAGGGCCGTCGAATGAGCAGTTCTTC
J gene: TRBJ2-1
V gene: TRBV19
clone size: -
D gene: TRBD2

CDR3 protein: CASSLDYQRGNQPQHF
CDR3 DNA: TGTGCCAGCAGCTTAGATTATCAAAGGGGAAATCAGCCCCAGCATTTT
J gene: TRBJ1-5
V gene: TRBV11-3
clone size: medium-sized
D gene: -

CDR3 protein: CSASQTGDGYTF
CDR3 DNA: TGCAGCGCCTCACAGACAGGAGATGGCTACACCTTC
J gene: TRBJ1-2
V gene: TRBV29-1
clone size: -
D gene: -

CDR3 protein: CASSLRGDNEKLFF
CDR3 DNA: TGTGCCAGCAGCCTGCGGGGTGATAATGAAAAACTGTTTTTT
J gene: TRBJ1-4
V gene: TRBV11-3
clone size: -
D gene: -

CDR3 protein: CASSVALTAGTGYNEQFF
CDR3 DNA: TGTGCCAGCAGCGTAGCCCTTACCGCAGGGACAGGGTACAATGAGCAGTTCTTC
J gene: TRBJ2-1
V gene: TRBV9
clone size: -
D gene: TRBD1

CDR3 protein: CASSLDSGTGHEQYF
CDR3 DNA: TGTGCCAGCAGCTTAGATTCGGGGACAGGGCACGAGCAGTACTTC
J gene: TRBJ2-7
V gene: TRBV7-6
clone size: -
D gene: TRBD1

CDR3 protein: CASSFIPSGSIIQYF
CDR3 DNA: TGTGCCAGCAGCTTTATTCCTAGCGGGAGTATCATTCAGTACTTC
J gene: TRBJ2-4
V gene: TRBV12-1
clone size: once
D gene: -

CDR3 protein: CASGEDFDRAYEQYF
CDR3 DNA: TGTGCCAGCGGGGAGGACTTCGACAGGGCCTACGAGCAGTACTTC
J gene: TRBJ2-7
V gene: TRBV11-3
clone size: few
D gene: -

CDR3 protein: CATSREPLSNTEAFF
CDR3 DNA: TGTGCCACCAGCAGAGAGCCGTTATCGAACACTGAAGCTTTCTTT
J gene: TRBJ1-1
V gene: TRBV15
clone size: -
D gene: -

CDR3 protein: CASSPNSGKSNTGELFF
CDR3 DNA: TGTGCCAGCAGCCCCAATTCGGGCAAATCGAACACCGGGGAGCTGTTTTTT
J gene: TRBJ2-2
V gene: TRBV11-3
clone size: few
D gene: -

CDR3 protein: CASSETDGRYQHF
CDR3 DNA: TGTGCCAGTAGTGAAACGGACGGACGTTATCAGCATTTT
J gene: TRBJ1-5
V gene: TRBV19
clone size: few
D gene: -

CDR3 protein: CASSGLGNQPQHF
CDR3 DNA: TGTGCCAGTAGTGGACTAGGCAATCAGCCCCAGCATTTT
J gene: TRBJ1-5
V gene: TRBV19
clone size: -
D gene: -

CDR3 protein: CASREPGQDYNEQFF
CDR3 DNA: TGTGCCAGCCGGGAACCGGGACAGGACTACAATGAGCAGTTCTTC
J gene: TRBJ2-1
V gene: TRBV28
clone size: few
D gene: TRBD1

CDR3 protein: CASSGSGGGGEKLFF
CDR3 DNA: TGTGCCAGCAGCGGAAGCGGGGGCGGGGGTGAAAAACTGTTTTTT
J gene: TRBJ1-4
V gene: TRBV9
clone size: medium-sized
D gene: -

CDR3 protein: CASSYPGPSANTGELFF
CDR3 DNA: TGTGCCAGCAGTTACCCGGGACCCTCTGCGAACACCGGGGAGCTGTTTTTT
J gene: TRBJ2-2
V gene: TRBV6-7
clone size: -
D gene: -

CDR3 protein: CASSQGSLAGRETQYF
CDR3 DNA: TGCGCCAGCAGCCAAGGGTCCCTAGCGGGACGGGAGACCCAGTACTTC
J gene: TRBJ2-5
V gene: TRBV4-1
clone size: few
D gene: TRBD2

CDR3 protein: CASTKPGQQETQYF
CDR3 DNA: TGTGCCAGCACCAAACCTGGACAGCAAGAGACCCAGTACTTC
J gene: TRBJ2-5
V gene: TRBV28
clone size: -
D gene: -

CDR3 protein: CASSRLAGAYEQYF
CDR3 DNA: TGCGCCAGCAGTCGACTAGCGGGGGCCTACGAGCAGTACTTC
J gene: TRBJ2-7
V gene: TRBV10-2
clone size: once
D gene: TRBD2